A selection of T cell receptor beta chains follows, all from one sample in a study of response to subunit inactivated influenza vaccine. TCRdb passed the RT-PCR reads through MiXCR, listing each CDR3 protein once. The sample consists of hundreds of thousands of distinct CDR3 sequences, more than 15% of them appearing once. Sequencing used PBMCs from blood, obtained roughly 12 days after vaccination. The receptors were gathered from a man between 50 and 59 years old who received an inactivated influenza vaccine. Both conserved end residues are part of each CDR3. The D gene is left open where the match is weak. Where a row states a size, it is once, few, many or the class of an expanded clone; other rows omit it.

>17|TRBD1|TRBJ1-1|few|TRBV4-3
CASSQLPGGLWNTEAFF
TGCGCCAGCAGCCAACTCCCAGGGGGCCTGTGGAACACTGAAGCTTTCTTT
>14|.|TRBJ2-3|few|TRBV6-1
CASSRSGLPDTQYF
TGTGCCAGCAGTAGATCAGGGTTGCCAGATACGCAGTATTTT
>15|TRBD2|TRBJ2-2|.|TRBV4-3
CASSIAGGGTGELFF
TGCGCCAGCAGCATAGCGGGGGGAGGGACCGGGGAGCTGTTTTTT
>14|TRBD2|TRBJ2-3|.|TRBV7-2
CASSLDFAGGTQYF
TGTGCCAGCAGCTTAGACTTTGCGGGGGGTACGCAGTATTTT
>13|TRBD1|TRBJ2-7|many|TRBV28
CASRRQGPLEQYF
TGTGCCAGCAGGAGACAGGGACCCCTCGAGCAGTACTTC
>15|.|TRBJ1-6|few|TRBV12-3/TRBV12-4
CASATRTLGNSPLHF
TGTGCCAGCGCCACCAGGACGTTAGGAAATTCACCCCTCCACTTT
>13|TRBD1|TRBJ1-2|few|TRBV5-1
CASSLGQGTGYTF
TGCGCCAGCAGCCTAGGACAGGGGACTGGCTACACCTTC
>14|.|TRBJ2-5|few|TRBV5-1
CASSQHSVGETQYF
TGCGCCAGCAGCCAACACAGCGTTGGGGAGACCCAGTACTTC
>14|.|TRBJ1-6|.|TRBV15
CATTSVKGRSPLHF
TGTGCCACCACCTCGGTGAAGGGGCGATCACCCCTCCACTTT
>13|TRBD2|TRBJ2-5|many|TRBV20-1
CSASPGGQETQYF
TGCAGTGCTAGCCCGGGGGGCCAAGAGACCCAGTACTTC
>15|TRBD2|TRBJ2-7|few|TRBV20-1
CSARDLKSGRGEQYF
TGCAGTGCTAGAGATCTAAAAAGCGGGAGAGGCGAGCAGTACTTC
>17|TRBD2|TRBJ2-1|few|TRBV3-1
CASSQAALAGSYNEQFF
TGTGCCAGCAGCCAAGCGGCGCTAGCGGGCTCCTACAATGAGCAGTTCTTC
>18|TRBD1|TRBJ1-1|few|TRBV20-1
CSAEVVLGQGTMNTEAFF
TGCAGTGCTGAGGTTGTTTTGGGACAGGGTACTATGAACACTGAAGCTTTCTTT
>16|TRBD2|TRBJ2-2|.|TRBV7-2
CASSIRTSGGSGELFF
TGTGCCAGCAGCATCCGGACTAGCGGGGGGTCCGGGGAGCTGTTTTTT
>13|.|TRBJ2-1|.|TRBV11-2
CASSIGGGREQFF
TGTGCCAGCAGCATTGGGGGGGGGCGTGAGCAGTTCTTC
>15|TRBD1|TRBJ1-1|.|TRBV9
CASSVGQGPSTEAFF
TGTGCCAGCAGCGTAGGACAGGGACCTAGCACTGAAGCTTTCTTT
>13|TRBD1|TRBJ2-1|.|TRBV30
CAWIGTGHNEQFF
TGTGCCTGGATTGGGACAGGGCACAATGAGCAGTTCTTC
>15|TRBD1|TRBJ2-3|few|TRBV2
CASRGQGAIADTQYF
TGTGCCAGCAGGGGACAGGGCGCGATAGCAGATACGCAGTATTTT
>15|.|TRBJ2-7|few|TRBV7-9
CASSLAWAQSGEQYF
TGTGCCAGCAGCTTAGCTTGGGCCCAGTCGGGCGAGCAGTACTTC
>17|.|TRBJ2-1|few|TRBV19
CASSISPWRSSYNEQFF
TGTGCCAGTAGTATCTCTCCATGGCGTAGCTCCTACAATGAGCAGTTCTTC
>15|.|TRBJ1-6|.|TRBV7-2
CASRRRQIHNSPLHF
TGTGCCAGCAGACGAAGACAGATACATAATTCACCCCTCCACTTT
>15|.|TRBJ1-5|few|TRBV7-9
CASSQLGASNQPQHF
TGTGCCAGCAGCCAACTAGGGGCCTCAAATCAGCCCCAGCATTTT
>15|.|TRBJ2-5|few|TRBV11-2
CASSLERAGRETQYF
TGTGCCAGCAGCTTAGAAAGGGCGGGAAGAGAGACCCAGTACTTC
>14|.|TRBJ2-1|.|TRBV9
CASSVASAHNEQFF
TGTGCCAGCAGCGTAGCTAGCGCCCACAATGAGCAGTTCTTC
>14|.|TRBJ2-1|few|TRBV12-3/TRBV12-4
CASSGSVSYNEQFF
TGTGCCAGCAGTGGTAGCGTTTCCTACAATGAGCAGTTCTTC
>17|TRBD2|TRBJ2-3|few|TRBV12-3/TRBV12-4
CASSRGGGGPYTDTQYF
TGTGCCAGCAGCCGCGGTGGCGGGGGACCATACACAGATACGCAGTATTTT
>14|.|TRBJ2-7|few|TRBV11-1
CASSLVGPGYEQYF
TGTGCCAGCAGCTTAGTGGGACCAGGCTACGAGCAGTACTTC
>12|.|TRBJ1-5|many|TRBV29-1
CSVGDFGQPQHF
TGCAGCGTGGGGGACTTTGGCCAGCCCCAGCATTTT
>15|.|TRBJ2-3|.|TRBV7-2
CASSLDLEATDTQYF
TGTGCCAGCAGCTTAGATCTCGAGGCCACAGATACGCAGTATTTT
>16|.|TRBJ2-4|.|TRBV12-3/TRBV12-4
CASSSQTSLAKNIQYF
TGTGCCAGCAGTTCACAGACTTCACTAGCCAAAAACATTCAGTACTTC
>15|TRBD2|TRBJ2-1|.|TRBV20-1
CSAPTSGRTRNEQFF
TGCAGTGCGCCGACTAGCGGGCGTACGAGGAATGAGCAGTTCTTC
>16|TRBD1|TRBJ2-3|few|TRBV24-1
CATSRSGTGSADTQYF
TGTGCCACCAGCCGGTCCGGGACAGGGTCGGCAGATACGCAGTATTTT
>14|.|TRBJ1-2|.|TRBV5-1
CASSLIWISSGYTF
TGCGCCAGCAGCTTGATTTGGATAAGCAGTGGCTACACCTTC
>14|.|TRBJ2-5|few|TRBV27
CASRLEWGQETQYF
TGTGCCAGCAGACTAGAATGGGGTCAAGAGACCCAGTACTTC
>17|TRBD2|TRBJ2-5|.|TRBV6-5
CASSYSFLAGAWETQYF
TGTGCCAGCAGTTACTCGTTTCTAGCGGGAGCGTGGGAGACCCAGTACTTC
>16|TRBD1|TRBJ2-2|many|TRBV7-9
CASTLSTGANTGELFF
TGTGCCAGCACCTTATCGACAGGGGCGAACACCGGGGAGCTGTTTTTT
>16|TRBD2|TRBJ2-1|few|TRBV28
CASSLMRRGGGNEQFF
TGTGCCAGCAGTCTAATGAGACGGGGGGGCGGGAATGAGCAGTTCTTC
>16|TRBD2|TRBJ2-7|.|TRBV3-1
CASSHLRLAGIYEQYF
TGTGCCAGCAGTCACCTCCGACTAGCGGGGATTTACGAGCAGTACTTC
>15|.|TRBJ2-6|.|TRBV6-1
CAARDGNSGANVLTF
TGTGCCGCCCGGGACGGAAACTCTGGGGCCAACGTCCTGACTTTC
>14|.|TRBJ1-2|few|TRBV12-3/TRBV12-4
CASSLGTPSYGYTF
TGTGCCAGCAGTTTGGGGACACCCAGCTATGGCTACACCTTC
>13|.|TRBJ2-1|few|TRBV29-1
CSVEDFGSTEQFF
TGCAGCGTTGAAGATTTCGGATCAACTGAGCAGTTCTTC